The rows below give T cell receptor beta chains drawn from one sample of a study of blood T cell repertoires in COVID-19. Sequenced by immunoSEQ multiplex PCR; TCRdb stores in-frame clones only, minus some. The table includes nearly 200,000 clones, around 84% detected once. Sequences were obtained from peripheral blood. The receptor source for this set is a human donor in a cohort sampled during active COVID-19. The CDR3 runs from the conserved cysteine through the conserved F or W. A D gene is named only where the DNA matches it firmly. Clone size is not always given. Where it is, it says once, few, many or a class for expanded clones.

CAISERTSGAGTQYF	TGTGCCATCAGTGAGCGGACTAGCGGGGCGGGGACCCAGTACTTC	TRBD2	TRBV10-3	TRBJ2-5	NA
CASSLVPGYTGELFF	TGCGCCAGCAGCTTGGTACCAGGTTACACCGGGGAGCTGTTTTTT	NA	TRBV5-1	TRBJ2-2	NA
CASKTQGTDEQYF	TGTGCCAGCAAGACCCAGGGAACCGACGAGCAGTACTTC	NA	TRBV28	TRBJ2-7	many
CATSTTADFSEAFF	TGTGCCACCAGCACTACGGCCGACTTTAGTGAAGCTTTCTTT	NA	TRBV15	TRBJ1-1	NA
CASSLDRSNQPQHF	TGTGCCAGCAGCCTGGACAGAAGCAATCAGCCCCAGCATTTT	NA	TRBV2	TRBJ1-5	few
CASSLALGAGSGANVLTF	TGTGCCAGCAGCTTAGCATTGGGAGCAGGTTCTGGGGCCAACGTCCTGACTTTC	NA	TRBV7-9	TRBJ2-6	NA
CASSSGQGAYTETQYF	TGCGCCAGCAGCTCGGGACAGGGGGCTTACACTGAGACCCAGTACTTC	TRBD1	TRBV5-1	TRBJ2-5	NA
CASGQGSFPQHF	TGTGCCAGCGGGCAGGGTAGCTTTCCCCAGCATTTT	NA	TRBV7-9	TRBJ1-5	NA
CASSSMTGITEAFF	TGTGCCAGCAGTTCAATGACAGGGATCACTGAAGCTTTCTTT	TRBD1	TRBV6-2/TRBV6-3	TRBJ1-1	NA
CASSPPGLAGAEQYF	TGTGCCAGCTCACCACCGGGACTAGCGGGAGCTGAGCAGTACTTC	TRBD2	TRBV18	TRBJ2-7	NA
CAIRSRDSLREQFF	TGTGCCATCAGAAGCCGGGACTCCCTCAGGGAGCAGTTCTTC	NA	TRBV10-3	TRBJ2-1	NA
CASSIVRNEQFF	TGTGCCAGTAGTATAGTTCGGAATGAGCAGTTCTTC	NA	TRBV19	TRBJ2-1	once
CASSLTPASYEQYF	TGCGCCAGCAGCCTGACACCCGCTTCCTACGAGCAGTACTTC	NA	TRBV4-1	TRBJ2-7	NA
CASSWGQGYTGELFF	TGTGCCAGCAGCTGGGGACAGGGGTACACCGGGGAGCTGTTTTTT	TRBD1	TRBV5-5	TRBJ2-2	NA
CASSSTGQRETQYF	TGCGCCAGCAGCTCGACTGGACAGCGAGAGACCCAGTACTTC	NA	TRBV5-1	TRBJ2-5	NA
CASSLWTGGSTDTQYF	TGTGCCAGCAGCTTATGGACAGGGGGCTCGACAGATACGCAGTATTTT	TRBD1	TRBV11-1	TRBJ2-3	NA
CASSVGTSVRELFF	TGTGCCAGCAGCGTAGGGACTAGCGTGCGGGAGCTGTTTTTT	TRBD2	TRBV7-2	TRBJ2-2	few
CASSMARLGLAEKLFF	TGTGCCAGTAGTATGGCCCGGCTGGGGCTTGCAGAAAAACTGTTTTTT	NA	TRBV19	TRBJ1-4	NA
CASRGLADEQFF	TGTGCCAGCAGGGGTCTAGCGGATGAGCAGTTCTTC	TRBD2	TRBV28	TRBJ2-1	NA
CAAGQDQETQYF	TGTGCCGCCGGACAAGACCAAGAGACCCAGTACTTC	NA	TRBV19	TRBJ2-5	NA
CASSIGGTNTQYF	TGTGCCAGTAGTATTGGCGGAACCAATACGCAGTATTTT	NA	TRBV19	TRBJ2-3	NA
CATQPRLAGYNEQFF	TGTGCCACCCAGCCCCGACTAGCGGGTTACAATGAGCAGTTCTTC	TRBD2	TRBV27	TRBJ2-1	few
CASTQRVLGGELFF	TGTGCCAGCACCCAGAGGGTATTGGGCGGGGAGCTGTTTTTT	NA	TRBV6-5	TRBJ2-2	NA
CADRTGALRQYF	TGTGCTGACCGGACAGGGGCCCTACGTCAGTACTTC	TRBD1	TRBV12-5	TRBJ2-7	NA
CASSQRGQGGTEAFF	TGTGCCAGCAGCCAAAGAGGACAGGGAGGCACTGAAGCTTTCTTT	TRBD1	TRBV3-1/TRBV3-2	TRBJ1-1	NA
CSVEERAFF	TGCAGCGTTGAAGAGAGGGCTTTCTTT	NA	TRBV29-1	TRBJ1-1	NA
CAWSVMGQPNYGYTF	TGTGCCTGGAGTGTTATGGGCCAGCCCAACTATGGCTACACCTTC	NA	TRBV30	TRBJ1-2	NA
CASSKGLADTDTQYF	TGTGCCAGCTCAAAAGGACTAGCGGACACAGATACGCAGTATTTT	TRBD2	TRBV18	TRBJ2-3	NA
CASSPEGGSTDTQYF	TGTGCCAGCAGCCCCGAGGGAGGGTCCACAGATACGCAGTATTTT	TRBD2	TRBV5-4	TRBJ2-3	NA
CASSRTSAPSETQYF	TGCGCCAGCAGCCGGACTAGCGCCCCTTCGGAGACCCAGTACTTC	TRBD2	TRBV5-1	TRBJ2-5	few
CASSLGQGSQPQHF	TGTGCCAGCAGCTTAGGGCAGGGAAGTCAGCCCCAGCATTTT	NA	TRBV7-2	TRBJ1-5	NA
CASSVRDRGDYTF	TGCGCCAGCAGCGTCCGGGACAGGGGTGACTACACCTTC	TRBD1	TRBV5-1	TRBJ1-2	NA
CASSFQFQETQYF	TGTGCCAGCAGCTTTCAGTTCCAAGAGACCCAGTACTTC	NA	TRBV11-2	TRBJ2-5	few
CASSQGVNRDLTGGYTF	TGTGCCAGCAGCCAAGGCGTTAACAGGGATTTAACGGGTGGCTACACCTTC	NA	TRBV3-1/TRBV3-2	TRBJ1-2	NA
CASSDGDRASNQPQHF	TGTGCCAGCAGTGACGGAGACAGGGCTTCCAATCAGCCCCAGCATTTT	TRBD1	TRBV2	TRBJ1-5	NA
CASSPLAGGSTDTQYF	TGTGCCAGCTCACCCCTAGCGGGGGGGAGCACAGATACGCAGTATTTT	TRBD2	TRBV18	TRBJ2-3	NA
CAISELSQGAGNTIYF	TGTGCCATCAGTGAGCTTTCCCAGGGGGCTGGAAACACCATATATTTT	TRBD1	TRBV10-3	TRBJ1-3	NA
CASSLYSQGGAEQFF	TGTGCCAGCAGCTTATATTCCCAGGGAGGGGCTGAGCAGTTCTTC	TRBD2	TRBV7-9	TRBJ2-1	NA
CATSRDYPAEAFF	TGTGCCACCAGCAGAGATTACCCAGCTGAAGCTTTCTTT	NA	TRBV15	TRBJ1-1	NA
CASSPEARTEAFF	TGTGCCAGCAGTCCTGAGGCGCGGACTGAAGCTTTCTTT	NA	TRBV27	TRBJ1-1	NA
CASSPYQGNTEAFF	TGTGCCAGCAGCCCCTACCAGGGTAACACTGAAGCTTTCTTT	NA	TRBV6-5	TRBJ1-1	once
CASSSSGTSTDTQYF	TGTGCCAGCAGTTCGAGCGGGACTAGCACAGATACGCAGTATTTT	TRBD2	TRBV3-1/TRBV3-2	TRBJ2-3	NA
CASSQDRGATIYF	TGTGCCAGCAGCCAAGACCGGGGGGCCACCATATATTTT	NA	TRBV14	TRBJ1-3	NA
CASSFYGGESYGYTF	TGTGCCAGCAGCTTTTATGGGGGGGAATCCTATGGCTACACCTTC	NA	TRBV5-6	TRBJ1-2	NA
CASSPGWGAGYGYTF	TGTGCCAGCAGCCCCGGGTGGGGCGCCGGCTATGGCTACACCTTC	NA	TRBV7-6	TRBJ1-2	NA
CASSLQGINSGNTIYF	TGCGCCAGCAGCTTGCAGGGGATAAACTCTGGAAACACCATATATTTT	NA	TRBV5-1	TRBJ1-3	NA
CASSPGQPGEQFF	TGTGCCAGCTCACCGGGGCAGCCCGGTGAGCAGTTCTTC	NA	TRBV18	TRBJ2-1	NA
CSVQENSNQPQHF	TGCAGCGTTCAGGAAAATAGCAATCAGCCCCAGCATTTT	NA	TRBV29-1	TRBJ1-5	few
CASSSTGPVYGYTF	TGTGCCAGCAGTTCCACAGGGCCTGTTTATGGCTACACCTTC	NA	TRBV6-5	TRBJ1-2	NA
CASSLRGEGPYEQYF	TGTGCCAGCAGTTTAAGAGGTGAGGGTCCCTACGAGCAGTACTTC	NA	TRBV27	TRBJ2-7	NA
CASSASGQGNSPLHF	TGTGCCAGCAGCGCAAGCGGACAGGGGAATTCACCCCTCCACTTT	TRBD1	TRBV9	TRBJ1-6	NA
CASSLNGQGSNTEAFF	TGTGCCAGCAGCTTAAATGGTCAGGGAAGCAACACTGAAGCTTTCTTT	NA	TRBV7-2	TRBJ1-1	NA
CSARRDRWAFF	TGCAGTGCTAGGCGGGACAGGTGGGCTTTCTTT	TRBD1	TRBV20-1	TRBJ1-1	NA